One and the same sample provided the 18 T cell receptor beta chains below, sequenced in a study of blood T cells in healthy people across ages. Then a second PCR, running about 6 to 12 cycles, was carried out with a sample-barcoded 5' primer and a J-beta primer mix. TCRdb fed the 5' RACE reads into MiXCR, producing one record per CDR3 protein. The repertoire holds over 600,000 distinct CDR3 sequences, with more than 50% as singletons. Sequenced sample: blood. These receptors came from a man aged 40-55 years in good health.

This clonotype was detected once. The rearrangement links TRBV9 to TRBJ2-1, with D unresolved. Between the trimmed V and J ends, which lost 0 bases and 5 bases, there was a span of 12 bases. The CDR3 is made up of 15 amino acids. Germline loops: CDR1 SGDLS, CDR2 YYNGEE. CDR3 residues: CASSVGLRADNEQFF. In DNA, the CDR3 is TGTGCCAGCAGCGTAGGGCTCCGGGCGGACAATGAGCAGTTCTTC. Looking up the rest from reference TRBV9 and TRBJ2-1 gives the full variable domain: DSGVTQTPKHLITATGQRVTLRCSPRSGDLSVYWYQQSLDQGLQFLIQYYNGEERAKGNILERFSAQQFPDLHSELNLSSLELGDSALYFCASSVGLRADNEQFFGPGTRLTVL.

The chain links TRBV11-2 to TRBJ2-1; TRBD2 matches 7 bases. V shed 2 bases, J shed 5 bases, and the junction held 9 bases outside the gene matches. The V gene's germline CDR1 is SGHAT and CDR2 FQNNGV. The length of the CDR3 is 16 residues. The CDR3 loop is CASSLSGRGIHNEQFF. In DNA, the CDR3 is TGTGCCAGCAGCTTATCGGGGCGGGGGATACACAATGAGCAGTTCTTC.

The chain carries TRBV4-3 and TRBJ2-7, with D perhaps given as TRBD1 or TRBD2 (5 bases each). CDR3 length equals 14 residues. Germline V CDR1 and CDR2: LGHNA, YSLEER. Trimming shortened V by 0 bases and J by 3 bases, and 9 bases separated the two germline ends. The CDR3 sequence is CASSQEQGVYEQYF. The DNA for the CDR3 is TGCGCCAGCAGCCAAGAGCAGGGAGTCTACGAGCAGTACTTC.

This clonotype is a singleton in its sample. The V call is TRBV7-2, the J call TRBJ2-1, with D perhaps matching TRBD1 (5 bases). CDR1 is SGHTA, CDR2 FQGNSA, per germline. The CDR3 consists of 15 residues. V lost 5 bases and J lost 0, with 11 bases in between. CDR3: CASSTTDTSYNEQFF. CDR3 bases: TGTGCCAGCAGCACGACAGACACCTCCTACAATGAGCAGTTCTTC.

This clonotype has just one count. V usage is TRBV12-3 or TRBV12-4 and J usage is TRBJ2-4; 8 bases match TRBD1. This CDR3 has 12 residues. Unmatched junction bases numbered 2, after V lost 8 bases and J lost 5 bases. Here the CDR3 DNA reads TGTGCCAGCGGACAGGGAGAAAACATTCAGTACTTC. This gives the protein CASGQGENIQYF.

The rearrangement links TRBV12-3 or TRBV12-4 to TRBJ1-1; the match to TRBD1 covers 9 bases. CDR3 length: 14 residues. V was pared by 10 bases and J by 6 bases, with 12 bases of the junction left unmatched. The CDR3 region is CATGTGTGRSEAFF. The CDR3 DNA follows: TGTGCCACCGGGACCGGGACAGGGCGTTCTGAAGCTTTCTTT.

The genes are TRBV4-2 and TRBJ2-1, with a possible D match to TRBD1 (6 bases). V lost 0 bases and J lost 7, with 10 bases in between. CDR3 length: 14 residues. Germline V gives CDR1 LGHNA, CDR2 YNFKEQ. The CDR3 sequence: CASSQDRGSNEQFF. The DNA for the CDR3 is TGTGCCAGCAGCCAAGACAGGGGAAGTAATGAGCAGTTCTTC.

The chain is built from TRBV6-5 and TRBJ1-2; a weak D match, TRBD1 (6 bases). The length of the CDR3 is 14 residues. In germline, CDR1 is MNHEY, CDR2 SVGAGI. Trimming took off 4 bases at V and 6 bases at J, with 15 bases between the two ends. This CDR3 is CASSSRTAPNGYTF. CDR3 in DNA: TGTGCCAGCAGTTCCAGGACAGCCCCAAATGGCTACACCTTC.

In its sample, this clonotype was seen a few times. V usage is TRBV28 and J usage is TRBJ1-2; unclear D gene. The CDR3 length is 13 residues. Germline CDR1 is MDHEN and CDR2 is SYDVKM. The V end was cut by 8 bases, the J end by 0 bases, with 10 bases between. The CDR3 DNA follows: TGTGCCAGCTCAAAGACACCTAACTATGGCTACACCTTC. Translating gives CASSKTPNYGYTF.

With regard to this clonotype: This may be a read error, as it is one base from a much larger clone. The chain recombines TRBV11-2 with TRBJ2-1; 7 nucleotides align to TRBD2. Germline values: CDR1 SGHAT, CDR2 FQNNGV. The CDR3 covers 17 residues. The CDR3: CASSQQQAGSSCNEQFF. Here the CDR3 DNA reads TGTGCCAGCAGCCAACAACAAGCGGGAAGCTCCTGCAATGAGCAGTTCTTC. Looking up the rest from reference TRBV11-2 and TRBJ2-1 gives the full variable domain: EAGVAQSPRYKIIEKRQSVAFWCNPISGHATLYWYQQILGQGPKLLIQFQNNGVVDDSQLPKDRFSAERLKGVDSTLKIQPAKLEDSAVYLCASSQQQAGSSCNEQFFGPGTRLTVL.

This clonotype was seen once. The chain links TRBV2 to TRBJ1-5; unclear D gene. CDR3 size: 13 residues. V was trimmed by 6 bases and J by 6 bases, leaving 12 bases between them. The germline V gene encodes CDR1 SNHLY and CDR2 FYNNEI. The CDR3 here is CASRGRFLQPQHF. CDR3 nucleotide sequence: TGTGCCAGCAGGGGGAGGTTTCTTCAGCCCCAGCATTTT. The variable domain in full, completed from reference TRBV2 and TRBJ1-5, reads EPEVTQTPSHQVTQMGQEVILRCVPISNHLYFYWYRQILGQKVEFLVSFYNNEISEKSEIFDDQFSVERPDGSNFTLKIRSTKLEDSAMYFCASRGRFLQPQHFGDGTRLSIL.

V is TRBV3-1 and J is TRBJ2-1; D is perhaps TRBD1 (6 bases). Germline CDR1 LGHDT, CDR2 YNNKEL (reference sequence). V dropped 3 bases and J dropped 7 bases, with 16 bases sitting between them. The CDR3 runs to 15 residues. The CDR3: CASSQALQGMNEQFF. The CDR3 bases are TGTGCCAGCAGCCAGGCCCTCCAGGGGATGAATGAGCAGTTCTTC.

The chain combines TRBV7-9 with TRBJ1-1; 9 nucleotides line up with TRBD1. The CDR3 is 16 residues long. Germline CDR1 and CDR2: SEHNR and FQNEAQ (reference sequence). Unmatched junction bases numbered 11, after V lost 5 bases and J lost 4 bases. CDR3 protein: CASSRISGTGSTEAFF. The CDR3 DNA sequence: TGTGCCAGCAGCAGAATCTCGGGGACAGGGAGCACTGAAGCTTTCTTT.

The chain is built from TRBV12-3 or TRBV12-4 and TRBJ1-5; D is undetermined. V lost 3 bases, J lost 1 base, and 7 bases lay in between. The CDR3 has 14 amino acids. In nucleotides, the CDR3 is TGTGCCAGCAGTTTCCTAGGGAGCAATCAGCCCCAGCATTTT. Its protein is CASSFLGSNQPQHF.

The chain links TRBV7-3 to TRBJ2-3, with 9 positions matching TRBD2. This CDR3 spans 16 amino acids. Trimming at V came to 5 bases and at J to 6 bases, leaving 12 bases not matched to a gene. Germline assignment: CDR1 SGHTA and CDR2 FQGTGA. DNA for the CDR3: TGTGCCAGCAGCCCCGACGCGGCGGGAGGGCGCGATACGCAGTATTTT. Its translation is CASSPDAAGGRDTQYF.

The chain recombines TRBV20-1 with TRBJ2-7, with D hard to call. The V gene's germline CDR1 is DFQATT and CDR2 SNEGSKA (reference sequence). The CDR3 sequence is 18 residues long. The ends were cut back, 1 base at V and 0 bases at J, with 22 bases in the middle. The chain's CDR3 is CSARAAPSDVFYSYEQYF. In nucleotides, the CDR3 is TGCAGTGCTAGAGCCGCCCCTTCAGATGTTTTCTACTCCTACGAGCAGTACTTC.

The CDR3 sequence is CASSSKDENEQFF. As DNA, the CDR3 is TGTGCCAGCTCATCCAAGGACGAAAATGAGCAGTTCTTC. The genes are TRBV5-4 and TRBJ2-1; no firm D call. The V end lost 7 bases, the J end lost 7 bases, and 15 bases lay between the germline ends. The germline V gene has CDR1 SGHNT and CDR2 YYREEE (reference sequence). This CDR3 spans 13 amino acids. Supplemented by reference TRBV5-4 and TRBJ2-1, the full variable domain reads ETGVTQSPTHLIKTRGQQVTLRCSSQSGHNTVSWYQQALGQGPQFIFQYYREEENGRGNFPPRFSGLQFPNYSSELNVNALELDDSALYLCASSSKDENEQFFGPGTRLTVL.

As to this clonotype: Germline is not matched at one junction end, which may reflect a read error. This chain uses TRBV3-1 with TRBJ2-5; 8 nucleotides agree with TRBD2. Germline assignment: CDR1 LGHDT and CDR2 YNNKEL (reference sequence). The CDR3 covers 17 residues. CDR3 protein: CASSQGRRAGVKESQYF. The CDR3 DNA is TGTGCCAGCAGCCAGGGACGTAGAGCGGGAGTTAAAGAGTCCCAGTACTTC.